This paragraph covers one T cell receptor (beta chain) sequence. Its specificity is unknown. This sample was included in a study of T cell clonotyping in hematopoietic cell transplantation. Study conclusions and caveats: Recipient TCR diversity dropped after transplant; expanded clonotypes rose from day 30 to 180. CD4 and CD8 repertoire contributions could not be separated without sorting.

The method was immunoSEQ multiplex PCR; TCRdb's version includes in-frame clones alone and lacks a portion of them. Of roughly 5,300 clones listed, 70% to 80% were seen once; the top ten hold roughly 22%. Here the sequenced sample was peripheral blood mononuclear cells, taken 100 days after allogeneic stem cell transplant. This clonotype originated in a male patient aged 55 to 69 who had an allogeneic stem cell transplant, so T cells may come from the graft donor. Some clones in this sample may be carry-over from other donors' samples.

CDR3 DNA: TGCGCCAGCAGCCAAGGATACAGGGCCGGTCTATTCTCTGGGGCCAACGTCCTGACTTTC. Protein product: CASSQGYRAGLFSGANVLTF. This sequence joins TRBV4-1 and TRBJ2-6; possibly TRBD1 for D (6 bases). Trimming removed 1 base at V and 0 bases at J, with 19 bases between. Germline-derived CDR1 and CDR2 are MGHRA and YSYEKL. CDR3 length equals 20 residues.